The present entry profiles one TCR beta chain with its context. What it binds is not known. The PCR was carried out with 60 Vbeta primers and 13 Jbeta primers. TCRdb's table, derived via immunoSEQ multiplex PCR, lists solely in-frame clones and lacks some. This repertoire includes 110,000 to 150,000 clones. Germline CDR1 and CDR2: MNHEY and SMNVEV (reference sequence). Trimming cost V 3 bases and J 5 bases; bases outside gene matches: 15. This CDR3 region has 17 residues. The data belong to a study of cytomegalovirus exposure and HLA in healthy donors. Study-wide context: The Caucasian-associated ancestry cluster contained approximately 81% of the approximately 390 genotyped donors.

Study conclusions and caveats: A later analysis reportedly identified an Asian-associated ancestry cluster as carrying fewer N-insertions than the roughly 600-donor mean.

The sequence came from a male donor in good health and CMV-seronegative. V is TRBV27 and J is TRBJ1-1, with TRBD1 matching over 7 bases. Source material: PBMCs. The CDR3 loop reads CASSFLPIQEGATEAFF. CDR3 DNA: TGTGCCAGCAGTTTCCTTCCGATACAGGAGGGGGCAACTGAAGCTTTCTTT.